This T cell receptor (beta chain) was recorded in a study of T cells in Graves' hyperthyroidism and ophthalmopathy. Study conclusions and caveats: Median prediction lead before ophthalmopathy onset was around 6.9 months with the model.

This clonotype was seen only a few times. Antigen unknown. Germline trimming cut 4 bases from V and 7 bases from J; bases unmatched to any gene: 13. CDR3 length: 18 amino acids. Germline V gene lookup returns CDR1 SGHTA and CDR2 FQGNSA. With duration under 3 months, ophthalmopathy was active: Clinical Activity Score at least 3, NOSPECS at least 4. Clinical symptoms, serum thyroxine, TRAb, thyroid ultrasound and orbital computed tomography informed diagnoses. TCR beta CDR3 regions were amplified from RNA transcripts. First-round RT-PCR targeting the TCR CDR3 was performed with the HTBI primer set. TCRdb passed the multiplex PCR reads through MiXCR, listing each CDR3 protein once. This table holds over 350,000 distinct CDR3 sequences, roughly an eighth found once.

This clonotype was obtained from a man aged 45-65 years with Graves' ophthalmopathy. This chain uses TRBV7-2 with TRBJ2-1; TRBD2 aligns across 13 bases. The sample consisted of blood. The CDR3 nucleotides read TGTGCCAGCAGCTATGGCCCCACTAGCGGGAGGGCGGGAAATGAGCAGTTCTTC. The encoded protein is CASSYGPTSGRAGNEQFF.